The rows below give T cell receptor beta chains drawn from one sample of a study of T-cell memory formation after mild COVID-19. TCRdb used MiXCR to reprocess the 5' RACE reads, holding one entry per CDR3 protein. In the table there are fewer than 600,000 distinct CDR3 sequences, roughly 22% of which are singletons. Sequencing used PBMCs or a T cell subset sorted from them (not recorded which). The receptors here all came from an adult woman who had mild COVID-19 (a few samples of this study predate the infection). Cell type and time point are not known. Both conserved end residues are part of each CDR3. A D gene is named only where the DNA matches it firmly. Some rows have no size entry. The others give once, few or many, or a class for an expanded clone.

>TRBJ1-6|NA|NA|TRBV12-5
TGTGCTAGTGGTTTCTTGTCACCCCTCCACTTT
CASGFLSPLHF
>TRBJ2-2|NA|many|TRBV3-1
TGTGCCAGCAGCCAAGAGAGAGTCACCGGGGAGCTGTTTTTT
CASSQERVTGELFF
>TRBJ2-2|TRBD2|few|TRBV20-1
TGCAGTGCTAGAGGCGTAGCGGGAGAAATTACCGGGGAGCTGTTTTTT
CSARGVAGEITGELFF
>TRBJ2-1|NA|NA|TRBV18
TGTGCCAGCTCACGGGGGCGAGAGAAAGTAGGGAACTCCTACAATGAGCAGTTCTTC
CASSRGREKVGNSYNEQFF
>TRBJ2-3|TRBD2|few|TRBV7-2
TGTGCCAGCAGCTCCACTAGCGGGAGCTCAGATACGCAGTATTTT
CASSSTSGSSDTQYF
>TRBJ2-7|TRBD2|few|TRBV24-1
TGTGCCACCAGTGGCGGGAGCCACGAGCAGTACTTC
CATSGGSHEQYF
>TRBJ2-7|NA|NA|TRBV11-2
TGTGCCAGCAGCTTAGGGAAGGGTTACGAGCAGTACTTC
CASSLGKGYEQYF
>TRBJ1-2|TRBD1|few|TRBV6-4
TGTGCCAGCAGTGACTGGACAGGAGGTGGCTACACCTTC
CASSDWTGGGYTF
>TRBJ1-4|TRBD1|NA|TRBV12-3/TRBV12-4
TGTGCCAGCAGTTCCCGGGACAGGGATTGGGAAAAACTGTTTTTT
CASSSRDRDWEKLFF
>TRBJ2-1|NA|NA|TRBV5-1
TGCGCCAGCAGCTCCGGACAGAGAATCTACAATGAGCAGTTCTTC
CASSSGQRIYNEQFF
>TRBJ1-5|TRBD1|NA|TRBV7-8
TGTGCCAGCAGCCTCTCCCCCCGAAAGGGGGCGTATCAGCCCCAGCATTTT
CASSLSPRKGAYQPQHF
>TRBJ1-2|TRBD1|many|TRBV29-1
TGCAGCGTTGCCTCGGGACAGGGCAATGGCTACACCTTC
CSVASGQGNGYTF
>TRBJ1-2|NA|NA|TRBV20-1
TGCAGTGCTACCGGGCAGATTTATGGCTACACCTTC
CSATGQIYGYTF
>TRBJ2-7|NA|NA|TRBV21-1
TGTGCCAGCAGCAAAGTAGGTACAGAAAGTTCCTACGAGCAGTACTTC
CASSKVGTESSYEQYF
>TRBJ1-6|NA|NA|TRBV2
TGTGCCAGCCACGCTTTTGTAAATTCACCCATCCACTTT
CASHAFVNSPIHF
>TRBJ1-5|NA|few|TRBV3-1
TGTGCCAGCAGCCAAGCTGAGGATCAGCCCCAGCATTTT
CASSQAEDQPQHF
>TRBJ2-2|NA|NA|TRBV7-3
TGTGCCAGCAGAGCGGAGAGCACCGGGGAGCTGTTTTTT
CASRAESTGELFF